Below are 13 T cell receptor beta chains sequenced from a single sample in a study of T cells in Graves' hyperthyroidism and ophthalmopathy. There were TCR beta CDR3 regions amplified from RNA transcripts. The TCR CDR3 first-round RT-PCR relied on the HTBI primer set. TCRdb re-called the multiplex PCR reads through MiXCR, storing one row per CDR3 protein. The sample lists about half a million distinct CDR3 sequences, roughly 22% occurring once. The sample was blood. The receptors were sampled from a woman between 65 and 79 years old with Graves' ophthalmopathy.

In this sample, this clonotype turned up a few times. V gene TRBV19 combines with J gene TRBJ2-5; D perhaps matches TRBD2 (7 bases). The CDR3 extends over 13 amino acids. Trimming left V 9 bases short and J 5 bases short, with 16 bases between. The germline V gene encodes CDR1 LNHDA and CDR2 SQIVND (reference sequence). The CDR3 region has the DNA TGTGCCAGCAAGCGGGACACGGGGGAGACCCAGTACTTC. It yields the protein CASKRDTGETQYF.

This clonotype was counted a few times. The chain uses TRBV27 and TRBJ1-1; D uncertain. The germline gives CDR1 MNHEY, CDR2 SMNVEV (reference sequence). This CDR3 spans 13 amino acids. With 10 bases removed from V and 0 bases from J, the gap between germline ends came to 12 bases. The CDR3 sequence: CATDGRLNTEAFF. The CDR3 bases are TGTGCCACAGACGGACGTTTGAACACTGAAGCTTTCTTT.

The rearrangement links TRBV5-1 to TRBJ2-1, with TRBD2 matching 12 bases. This CDR3 contains 15 residues. Germline V lookup: CDR1 SGHRS, CDR2 YFSETQ. V lost 7 bases and J lost 2; bases outside the gene matches: 4. The CDR3 region has the DNA TGCGCCAGCGGTGCTAGCGGGAGGGCCTACAATGAGCAGTTCTTC. It yields the protein CASGASGRAYNEQFF.

This rearrangement joins TRBV9 to TRBJ2-1; D may be TRBD1 (6 bases). Germline V gene data show CDR1 as SGDLS and CDR2 as YYNGEE. CDR3 length: 15 amino acids. V lost 4 bases and J lost 4, with 15 bases in between. CDR3 residues: CASSYGGGWYNEQFF. The CDR3 nucleotides read TGTGCCAGCAGCTACGGTGGGGGCTGGTACAATGAGCAGTTCTTC. The full variable domain, its missing parts supplied by reference TRBV9 and TRBJ2-1, is DSGVTQTPKHLITATGQRVTLRCSPRSGDLSVYWYQQSLDQGLQFLIQYYNGEERAKGNILERFSAQQFPDLHSELNLSSLELGDSALYFCASSYGGGWYNEQFFGPGTRLTVL.

This sequence joins TRBV6-2 or TRBV6-3 and TRBJ2-7; D may be TRBD2 (6 bases). This CDR3 region has 14 residues. V was pared by 6 bases and J by 6 bases, with 18 bases between. Germline values: CDR1 MNHEY, CDR2 SVGEGT. CDR3 in amino acids: CASSPSGGRPEQYF. In DNA, the CDR3 is TGTGCCAGCAGCCCCAGCGGAGGGCGGCCCGAGCAGTACTTC.

A few counts support this clonotype. The rearrangement links TRBV12-5 to TRBJ2-3, with 7 bases matching TRBD1. CDR1 is LGHNT, CDR2 FRNRAP, per germline. The CDR3 consists of 13 residues. V gave up 5 bases and J gave up 6 bases; unmatched junction bases: 5. The CDR3 DNA sequence: TGTGCTAGTGGTGTAACAGGGGTTGATACGCAGTATTTT. This codes for CASGVTGVDTQYF.

The chain couples TRBV30 to TRBJ2-7; TRBD2 might be the D (5 bases). V was shortened by 2 bases and J by 4 bases, with 12 bases between the two germline ends. Looked up from germline, CDR1 is GTSNPN and CDR2 is SVGIG (reference sequence). CDR3 length equals 13 residues. The CDR3 DNA is TGTGCCTGGAGTATGCTAGCAATTTACGAGCAGTACTTC. It codes for CAWSMLAIYEQYF.

This clonotype occurred a few times. V usage is TRBV6-6 and J usage is TRBJ2-3, with 7 bases matching TRBD2. Germline V gene lookup returns CDR1 MNHNY and CDR2 SVGAGI (reference sequence). The V and J ends lost 2 bases and 5 bases, in that order; junction bases with no gene match: 1. The CDR3 runs to 13 residues. CDR3 residues: CASSYPGGDTQYF. CDR3 nucleotides: TGTGCCAGCAGTTACCCGGGGGGAGATACGCAGTATTTT.

On this clonotype: This may arise from a read error, as a much more abundant clone is one base away. The J gene is TRBJ2-1, the V gene TRBV7-9; D unresolved. Germline V gene data show CDR1 as SEHNR and CDR2 as FQNEAQ (reference sequence). This CDR3 comprises 13 residues. The DNA of the CDR3 is TGTGCCAGCAGCTTACCGAGCGTGCATGAGCAGTGCTTC. This sequence encodes CASSLPSVHEQCF.

This clonotype was picked up one time. The V call is TRBV5-1, the J call TRBJ2-5; a possible D gene is TRBD1 (5 bases). Trimming took 6 bases from V and 2 from J, leaving 14 bases between them. Germline V lookup: CDR1 SGHRS, CDR2 YFSETQ. The CDR3 covers 14 residues. The chain's CDR3 is CASKMTAQQETQYF. The CDR3 region has the DNA TGCGCCAGCAAGATGACAGCCCAACAAGAGACCCAGTACTTC.

This clonotype occurred many times. The chain combines TRBV2 with TRBJ2-1; 8 bases are a match to TRBD2. Losses at the gene ends were 2 bases for V and 9 bases for J; bases not matched to a gene: 6. The germline gives CDR1 SNHLY, CDR2 FYNNEI. This CDR3 is 14 amino acids long. This chain's CDR3 is CASSESGSLVEQFF. CDR3 nucleotides: TGTGCCAGCAGTGAAAGCGGGAGTTTAGTTGAGCAGTTCTTC.

This clonotype was counted only a few times. The chain has TRBV5-1 and TRBJ1-1; D possibly corresponds to TRBD1 (5 bases). CDR1 and CDR2 from the germline V gene are SGHRS and YFSETQ. CDR3 length equals 16 residues. V dropped 4 bases and J dropped 0 bases, with 16 bases sitting between them. Here the CDR3 DNA reads TGCGCCAGCAGCACGCGACCCCAGGGCATGAACACTGAAGCTTTCTTT. This gives the protein CASSTRPQGMNTEAFF.

This chain's CDR3 is CASSNSGQGSGEQYF. The CDR3 nucleotides are TGTGCCAGCAGTAATTCGGGACAGGGATCAGGAGAGCAGTACTTC. The chain combines TRBV9 with TRBJ2-7; the match to TRBD1 covers 9 bases. Trimming removed 5 bases from V and 7 bases from J; junction bases left unmatched: 13. CDR1 and CDR2 from the germline V gene are SGDLS and YYNGEE. This CDR3 is 15 amino acids long.